This TCR beta chain was sequenced during a study of T-cell memory formation after mild COVID-19. Germline CDR1 reads SGDLS; CDR2 reads YYNGEE. The V and J ends lost 4 bases and 4 bases, in that order; junction bases with no gene match: 11. This CDR3 comprises 16 residues. The sample holds a few counts of this clonotype. The antigen is undetermined. TCRdb independently ran MiXCR on the 5' RACE reads; one entry per CDR3 protein. The sample lists hundreds of thousands of distinct CDR3 sequences; roughly 13% were seen once. The study, taken as a whole, reports: Clones that shrank (day 15 to 85) were balanced CD4/CD8, whereas later expanders leaned CD4+. The study found contracting CD4+ clones mainly in CM and EM and contracting CD8+ clones in EMRA.

The source is a man aged 18 to 29 who had mild COVID-19 (a few samples of this study predate the infection). Cell type and time point are not known. The rearrangement uses TRBV9 and TRBJ2-3; TRBD2 agrees at 8 bases. Sequencing was carried out using PBMCs or a T cell subset sorted from them (not recorded which). Here the CDR3 DNA reads TGTGCCAGCAGCTTATCCGGGGGGGCCGAGGCAGATACGCAGTATTTT. Encoded protein: CASSLSGGAEADTQYF.